The clone carrying this TCR beta chain has ten or more counts. The antigen remains unidentified. Genomic DNA, serving as template, underwent TCR beta VDJ and CDR3 profiling. TCRdb recomputed calls from the reads with MiXCR, one row per CDR3 protein. Here the sample spans about 290,000 distinct CDR3 sequences, under 60% being singletons. Trimming took 5 bases from V and 9 from J; bases not matched to a gene: 18. In germline, CDR1 is DFQATT, CDR2 SNEGSKA (reference sequence). The length of the CDR3 is 15 residues. The sample originates from a study of CD8+CD57+ T cells in acquired aplastic anemia. Study-wide findings and caveats: A set of about 28 CD8+ CDR3 sequences was shared between patients and controls, and these sequences appeared highly expressed in patients.

Sequenced patients had shown CD8+CD57+ cell expansion by flow cytometry. The enrolled patients all had severe acquired aplastic anemia. At blood sampling, none of the patients had yet received therapy. This sequence was found in a human donor with aplastic anemia. The J gene is TRBJ1-2, the V gene TRBV20-1, with TRBD1 identical over 7 bases. The sample was sorted CD4+, CD8+, or CD8+CD57+ T cells (not recorded which) from PBMCs. This CDR3 reads CSAERPGQASARYTF. In DNA form, the CDR3 reads TGCAGTGCTGAACGTCCTGGACAGGCTAGTGCTCGCTACACCTTC.